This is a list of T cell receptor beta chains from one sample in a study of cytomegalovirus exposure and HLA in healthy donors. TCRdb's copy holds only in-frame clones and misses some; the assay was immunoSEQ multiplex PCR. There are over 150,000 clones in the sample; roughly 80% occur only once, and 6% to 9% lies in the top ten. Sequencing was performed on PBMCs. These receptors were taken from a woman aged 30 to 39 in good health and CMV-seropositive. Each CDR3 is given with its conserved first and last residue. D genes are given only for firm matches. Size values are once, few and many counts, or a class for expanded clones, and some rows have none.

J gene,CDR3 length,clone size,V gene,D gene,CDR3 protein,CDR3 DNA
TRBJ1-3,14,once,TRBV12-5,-,CASGSSRGGNTIYF,TGTGCTAGTGGTTCCAGCCGGGGTGGAAACACCATATATTTT
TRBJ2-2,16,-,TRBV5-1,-,CASSLAGRSNTGELFF,TGCGCCAGCAGCTTGGCTGGGCGTTCGAACACCGGGGAGCTGTTTTTT
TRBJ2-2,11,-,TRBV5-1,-,CASSFRGELFF,TGCGCCAGCAGCTTTCGCGGGGAGCTGTTTTTT
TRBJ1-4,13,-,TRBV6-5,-,CASKRLGVEKLFF,TGTGCCAGCAAGCGTTTGGGTGTTGAAAAACTGTTTTTT
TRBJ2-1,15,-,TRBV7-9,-,CASSLAGSSYNEQFF,TGTGCCAGCAGCCTGGCAGGAAGCTCCTACAATGAGCAGTTCTTC
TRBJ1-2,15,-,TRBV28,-,CAASSGADSDYGYTF,TGTGCCGCGTCCTCCGGAGCCGACAGCGACTATGGCTACACCTTC
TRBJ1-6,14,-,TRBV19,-,CASSRGEFDSPLHF,TGTGCCAGTAGTCGGGGGGAATTCGATTCACCCCTCCACTTT
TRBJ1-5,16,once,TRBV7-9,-,CASSLNRVGRDQPQHF,TGTGCCAGCAGCTTAAACAGGGTTGGGCGGGATCAGCCCCAGCATTTT
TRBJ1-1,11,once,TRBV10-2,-,CASSRGTEAFF,TGCGCCAGCAGTAGGGGCACTGAAGCTTTCTTT
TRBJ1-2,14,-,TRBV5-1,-,CASSLLDSSYGYTF,TGCGCCAGCAGCTTGTTAGACAGCTCTTATGGCTACACCTTC
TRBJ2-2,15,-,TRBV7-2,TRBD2,CASSFRRGETGELFF,TGTGCCAGCAGCTTTAGGCGGGGGGAAACCGGGGAGCTGTTTTTT
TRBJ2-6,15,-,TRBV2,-,CATRRDRNGANVLTF,TGTGCCACCAGAAGAGACAGGAACGGGGCCAACGTCCTGACTTTC
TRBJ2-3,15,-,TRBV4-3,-,CASSPFRGSTDTQYF,TGCGCCAGCAGCCCTTTTCGGGGGAGCACAGATACGCAGTATTTT
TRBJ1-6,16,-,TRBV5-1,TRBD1,CASSLGQGAHNSPLHF,TGCGCCAGCAGCTTGGGGCAGGGGGCCCATAATTCACCCCTCCACTTT
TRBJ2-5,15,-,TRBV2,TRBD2,CASSDSGGGQETQYF,TGTGCCAGCAGTGATAGCGGGGGCGGGCAAGAGACCCAGTACTTC
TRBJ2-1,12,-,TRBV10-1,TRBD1,CARGTGSGEQFF,TGCGCCAGGGGGACAGGGAGCGGTGAGCAGTTCTTC
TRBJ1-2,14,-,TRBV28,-,CASSPLGGAGGYTF,TGTGCCAGCAGTCCCCTAGGTGGGGCTGGCGGCTACACCTTC
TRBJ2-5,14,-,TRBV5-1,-,CASSLGSIQETQYF,TGCGCCAGCAGCTTGGGTAGTATTCAAGAGACCCAGTACTTC
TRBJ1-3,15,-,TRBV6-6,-,CASSYYGSSGNTIYF,TGTGCCAGCAGTTACTACGGGAGCTCTGGAAACACCATATATTTT
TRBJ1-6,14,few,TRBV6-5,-,CASSLATGSSPLHF,TGTGCCAGCAGCCTAGCCACAGGGAGTTCACCCCTCCACTTT
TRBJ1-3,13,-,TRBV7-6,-,CASSLAVGNTIYF,TGTGCCAGCAGCTTAGCCGTTGGAAACACCATATATTTT
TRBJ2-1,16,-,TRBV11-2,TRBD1,CASSPPDRGIVNEQFF,TGTGCCAGCAGCCCCCCGGACAGGGGTATAGTTAATGAGCAGTTCTTC
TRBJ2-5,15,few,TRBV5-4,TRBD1,CASSPPGQVQETQYF,TGTGCCAGCAGCCCCCCGGGACAGGTCCAAGAGACCCAGTACTTC
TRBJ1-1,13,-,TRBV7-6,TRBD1,CASSPDRDTEAFF,TGTGCCAGCAGCCCCGACAGGGACACTGAAGCTTTCTTT
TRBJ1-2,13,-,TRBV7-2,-,CASSLGGKGGYTF,TGTGCCAGCAGCTTAGGGGGCAAGGGTGGCTACACCTTC
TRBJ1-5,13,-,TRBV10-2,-,CASSERENQPQHF,TGCGCCAGCAGTGAACGGGAAAATCAGCCCCAGCATTTT
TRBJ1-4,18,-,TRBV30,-,CAWSVIHSPPTTNEKLFF,TGTGCCTGGAGTGTTATTCACAGCCCACCTACAACTAATGAAAAACTGTTTTTT